Listed here is a single T cell receptor (beta chain). The antigen is not known. This sample is part of a study of early stage breast cancer tumors. Whole-study results and caveats: Compared with adjacent normal breast tissue, tumors showed 2.5 to 3-fold greater T cell density and higher clonality.

Blood replicates held 0.5 ug DNA, tumor or normal breast about 1.5 ug, two each. Sequencing was performed with immunoSEQ multiplex PCR; in TCRdb, only in-frame clones are kept and a portion is missing. The data hold 12,000 to 15,000 clones, with roughly 83% observed a single time. CDR1 is SEHNR and CDR2 is FQNEAQ in the germline V gene (reference sequence). The V gene end was trimmed by 1 base and the J gene end by 4 bases; junction bases not matched to a gene: 6. The length of the CDR3 is 15 residues. Sequenced: normal breast tissue next to the tumor. The chain combines TRBV7-9 with TRBJ1-1, with 7 nucleotides matching TRBD1. This receptor was identified in a person between 30 and 45 years old with breast cancer. The CDR3 region is CASSLGRQGGTEAFF. The CDR3 bases are TGTGCCAGCAGCTTAGGCAGACAGGGAGGCACTGAAGCTTTCTTT. The variable domain in full, with the rest retrieved from reference TRBV7-9 and TRBJ1-1, is DTGVSQNPRHKITKRGQNVTFRCDPISEHNRLYWYRQTLGQGPEFLTYFQNEAQLEKSRLLSDRFSAERPKGSFSTLEIQRTEQGDSAMYLCASSLGRQGGTEAFFGQGTRLTVV.